The 28 T cell receptor beta chains listed next were all sequenced from one sample in a study of control samples from healthy donors and cancer patients. Measured with immunoSEQ multiplex PCR; TCRdb has only the in-frame clones, and not every one. The sample holds 100,000 to 150,000 clones; 80% to 95% are singletons and the top ten take approximately 6%. Sample: blood. These receptors originate from a young man in good health.

The J gene is TRBJ1-4, the V gene TRBV9; the D gene is possibly TRBD1 (6 bases). Looked up from germline, CDR1 is SGDLS and CDR2 is YYNGEE. V lost 1 base and J 8 bases, leaving 12 bases between the germline ends. The CDR3 sequence is 14 residues long. The CDR3 loop is CASSVLSTGEKLFF. In nucleotides, the CDR3 is TGTGCCAGCAGCGTACTATCCACAGGGGAAAAACTGTTTTTT. The full variable domain, its missing parts supplied by reference TRBV9 and TRBJ1-4, is DSGVTQTPKHLITATGQRVTLRCSPRSGDLSVYWYQQSLDQGLQFLIQYYNGEERAKGNILERFSAQQFPDLHSELNLSSLELGDSALYFCASSVLSTGEKLFFGSGTQLSVL.

This rearrangement joins TRBV19 to TRBJ1-4, with unresolved D. Germline CDR1 is LNHDA and CDR2 is SQIVND (reference sequence). The CDR3 length is 14 residues. The V gene lost 2 bases and the J gene lost 5 bases, with 9 bases spanning the gap. The CDR3 reads CASSIRQRNEKLFF. CDR3 DNA sequence: TGTGCCAGTAGTATACGGCAGCGAAATGAAAAACTGTTTTTT.

This clone was observed a single time. V and J are TRBV11-3 and TRBJ2-7, with D maybe TRBD2 (6 bases). V was shortened by 5 bases and J by 4 bases, with 18 bases between the two germline ends. CDR1 is SGHNT and CDR2 is YENEEA in the germline V gene. This CDR3 contains 15 residues. Here the CDR3 DNA reads TGTGCCAGCAGCATAGGGTTGGGGGGTACGTACGAGCAGTACTTC. This translates into CASSIGLGGTYEQYF.

The rearrangement uses TRBV6-4 and TRBJ1-5; D unresolved. Trimming left V 6 bases short and J 0 bases short, with 6 bases between. CDR1 and CDR2 from the germline V gene are MRHNA and SNTAGT. The CDR3 extends over 13 amino acids. CDR3 nucleotides: TGTGCCAGCAGCACGAATAGCAATCAGCCCCAGCATTTT. This sequence encodes CASSTNSNQPQHF.

This sequence joins TRBV9 and TRBJ2-7, with D perhaps TRBD1 (6 bases). The V and J ends lost 0 bases and 2 bases respectively, with 12 bases between them. CDR1 is SGDLS, CDR2 YYNGEE, per germline. The CDR3 covers 15 residues. The CDR3 DNA is TGTGCCAGCAGCGTAGGGGGACACACTCCCTACGAGCAGTACTTC. Protein sequence: CASSVGGHTPYEQYF.

The chain employs TRBV9 and TRBJ2-3; unclear D gene. Trimming stripped 2 bases from V and 0 bases from J, with 10 bases between. This CDR3 spans 15 amino acids. The germline CDR1 and CDR2 sequences are SGDLS and YYNGEE. The DNA for the CDR3 is TGTGCCAGCAGCGTTGGTTCCTCCAGCACAGATACGCAGTATTTT. Its protein is CASSVGSSSTDTQYF.

V gene TRBV10-1 combines with J gene TRBJ2-5, with 9 bases lining up with TRBD2. The junction had 6 bases not matched to a gene; V was cut back by 6 bases and J by 1 base. The CDR3 sequence is 15 residues long. CDR1 is WNHNN and CDR2 is SYGVQD in the germline V gene (reference sequence). CDR3 coding DNA: TGCGCCAGCAGCCCTTTAGCGGGGGTCCAAGAGACCCAGTACTTC. As protein: CASSPLAGVQETQYF.

This clone has a single count. The rearrangement uses TRBV14 and TRBJ2-3; tentative D call: TRBD2 (6 bases). This CDR3 has 16 residues. Trimming left V 1 base short and J 0 bases short, with 11 bases between. Germline-derived CDR1 and CDR2 are SGHDN and FVKESK. In nucleotides, the CDR3 is TGTGCCAGCAGCCAAGTATGGGACTCTAGCACAGATACGCAGTATTTT. This sequence encodes CASSQVWDSSTDTQYF.

The chain couples TRBV11-3 to TRBJ1-1; D is possibly TRBD1 (6 bases). The V end was cut by 1 base, the J end by 1 base, with 10 bases between. Germline lookup yields CDR1 SGHNT and CDR2 YENEEA. The CDR3 runs 15 residues. CDR3 in amino acids: CASSLGGGWNTEAFF. CDR3 nucleotides: TGTGCCAGCAGCTTAGGGGGGGGCTGGAACACTGAAGCTTTCTTT. Drawing the rest from reference TRBV11-3 and TRBJ1-1, the complete variable domain is EAGVVQSPRYKIIEKKQPVAFWCNPISGHNTLYWYLQNLGQGPELLIRYENEEAVDDSQLPKDRFSAERLKGVDSTLKIQPAELGDSAVYLCASSLGGGWNTEAFFGQGTRLTVV.

The chain recombines TRBV2 with TRBJ2-3; D might be TRBD2 (5 bases). Germline values: CDR1 SNHLY, CDR2 FYNNEI. With 7 bases removed from V and 1 base from J, the gap between germline ends came to 9 bases. The CDR3 is 13 residues long. The CDR3 bases are TGTGCCAGCATGTACGGGGGCACAGATACGCAGTATTTT. Translating gives CASMYGGTDTQYF.

V gene TRBV9 combines with J gene TRBJ2-2; D possibly matches TRBD1 or TRBD2 (5 bases each). Trimming took 0 bases from V and 5 from J, leaving 8 bases between them. This CDR3 has 14 amino acids. CDR1 is SGDLS and CDR2 is YYNGEE in the germline V gene. The CDR3 is CASSVVEGTGELFF. CDR3 DNA: TGTGCCAGCAGCGTAGTTGAGGGGACCGGGGAGCTGTTTTTT.

The chain uses TRBV5-6 and TRBJ1-2, with no clear D. CDR1 is SGHDT, CDR2 YYEEEE, per germline. The V and J ends lost 1 base and 6 bases respectively, with 4 bases between them. This CDR3 spans 11 amino acids. CDR3 nucleotides: TGTGCCAGCAGCTTGCGAAATGGCTACACCTTC. It encodes CASSLRNGYTF.

Worth noting for this clone: Relative to the germline gene, one junction end is altered; a read error may explain this. The CDR3 nucleotides read TGTGCCAGCAGTTTGGGACAGGGCCTTCACTTC. This gives the protein CASSLGQGLHF. The chain combines TRBV12-3 or TRBV12-4 with TRBJ1-2; 9 bases are a match to TRBD1. The CDR3 has 11 residues.

The chain links TRBV9 to TRBJ1-3; the D is unclear. V lost 4 bases to trimming and J lost 7 bases, with 12 bases between them. The CDR3 loop spans 13 amino acids. Germline CDR1 SGDLS, CDR2 YYNGEE. CDR3 sequence reads: CASSPRNVNTIYF. The CDR3 DNA sequence: TGTGCCAGCAGCCCACGGAACGTGAACACCATATATTTT.

This sequence joins TRBV9 and TRBJ1-2; D gene uncertain. CDR3 size: 15 residues. In germline, CDR1 is SGDLS, CDR2 YYNGEE. V lost 0 bases, J lost 3 bases, and 12 bases lay in between. The CDR3 reads CASSVASSPDYGYTF. The CDR3 DNA sequence: TGTGCCAGCAGCGTAGCCTCATCGCCTGACTATGGCTACACCTTC.

The chain couples TRBV18 to TRBJ2-7; 9 bases are a match to TRBD1. Germline CDR1 is KGHSH and CDR2 is LQKENI. V trimming: 6 bases; J trimming: 3 bases; junction bases outside the gene matches: 9. The CDR3 consists of 15 residues. CDR3 sequence (DNA): TGTGCCAGCTCCCTTGGGGGACAGGGCTACTACGAGCAGTACTTC. Its translation is CASSLGGQGYYEQYF.

This sequence joins TRBV7-9 and TRBJ1-4, with D possibly being TRBD1 (5 bases). V was pared by 4 bases and J by 3 bases, with 9 bases between. The germline gives CDR1 SEHNR, CDR2 FQNEAQ (reference sequence). The CDR3 totals 14 residues. The CDR3 DNA is TGTGCCAGCAGCTCGGGGGTAGCTAATGAAAAACTGTTTTTT. Protein: CASSSGVANEKLFF.

The rearrangement uses TRBV29-1 and TRBJ2-3; 9 bases map to TRBD1. CDR3 length: 14 residues. Trimming at V came to 3 bases and at J to 4 bases, leaving 5 bases not matched to a gene. The V gene's germline CDR1 is SQVTM and CDR2 ANQGSEA. The CDR3 DNA sequence: TGCAGCGTTGACGGGACAGGGTATGCAGATACGCAGTATTTT. This sequence encodes CSVDGTGYADTQYF.

The CDR3 DNA follows: TGCGCCAGCAGCTTGGTGGCTAGACAAGGGAATGAGCAGTTCTTC. As protein: CASSLVARQGNEQFF. The chain uses TRBV5-1 and TRBJ2-1; no clear D gene. The CDR3 has 15 amino acids. Germline V gene lookup returns CDR1 SGHRS and CDR2 YFSETQ. Trimming shortened V by 0 bases and J by 7 bases, and 14 bases separated the two germline ends.

This chain joins TRBV19 and TRBJ2-2; maybe TRBD2 (6 bases). Germline V gene data show CDR1 as LNHDA and CDR2 as SQIVND (reference sequence). The CDR3 is 16 residues long. Trimming shortened V by 9 bases and J by 8 bases, and 25 bases separated the two germline ends. The CDR3, as DNA: TGTGCCAGCCAAGGGCAGGGAGGTAGATCAACGGGGGAGCTGTTTTTT. Amino acids: CASQGQGGRSTGELFF. Together with reference TRBV19 and TRBJ2-2, the CDR3 gives the full variable domain: DGGITQSPKYLFRKEGQNVTLSCEQNLNHDAMYWYRQDPGQGLRLIYYSQIVNDFQKGDIAEGYSVSREKKESFPLTVTSAQKNPTAFYLCASQGQGGRSTGELFFGEGSRLTVL.

This rearrangement joins TRBV5-4 to TRBJ2-2; TRBD1 matches 10 bases. The trim removed 0 bases at V and 1 base at J, leaving 0 bases unmatched. CDR3 size: 16 residues. From germline, CDR1 is SGHNT and CDR2 YYREEE (reference sequence). The CDR3 loop is CASSLGTGGNTGELFF. In nucleotides, the CDR3 is TGTGCCAGCAGCTTGGGGACAGGGGGGAACACCGGGGAGCTGTTTTTT.

This rearrangement joins TRBV6-5 to TRBJ2-3; 10 bases match TRBD2. With 6 bases clipped from V and 9 bases from J, the junction kept 9 bases outside the gene matches. The CDR3 extends over 14 amino acids. CDR1 MNHEY and CDR2 SVGAGI come from the germline V gene. For the CDR3, the DNA is TGTGCCAGCAGGGAGGGACTAGCGAGCCGCACGCAGTATTTT. It is translated as CASREGLASRTQYF.

The chain joins TRBV12-3 or TRBV12-4 to TRBJ2-7; tentatively, D is TRBD1 (6 bases). CDR3 size: 13 residues. The V end lost 3 bases, the J end lost 6 bases, and 12 bases lay between the germline ends. The CDR3 spells CASSFYRDAEQYF. CDR3 coding DNA: TGTGCCAGCAGTTTTTACAGGGACGCCGAGCAGTACTTC.

This chain joins TRBV9 and TRBJ1-3; weak D call: TRBD1 (5 bases). The CDR3 has 17 residues. Germline V gene sequence: CDR1 SGDLS, CDR2 YYNGEE. V was trimmed by 0 bases and J by 4 bases, leaving 17 bases between them. The CDR3 region has the DNA TGTGCCAGCAGCGTAGCCTCGGGACCCATCGGGGGAAACACCATATATTTT. Encoded protein: CASSVASGPIGGNTIYF.

The gene calls are TRBV7-2 and TRBJ2-1; 9 bases map to TRBD1. The ends lost 1 base at V and 3 bases at J; junction bases unmatched: 7. Germline V gene sequence: CDR1 SGHTA, CDR2 FQGNSA. This CDR3 has 17 amino acids. The CDR3 reads CASSLVYGTGIYNEQFF. The CDR3 DNA reads as TGTGCCAGCAGCTTAGTTTACGGGACAGGGATCTACAATGAGCAGTTCTTC.

The genes are TRBV2 and TRBJ2-1; D tentatively reads TRBD1 or TRBD2 (5 bases each). Germline CDR1 reads SNHLY; CDR2 reads FYNNEI. The CDR3 loop spans 15 amino acids. V lost 8 bases, J lost 6 bases, and 20 bases lay in between. The CDR3 reads CASPGQGRTINEQFF. CDR3 in DNA: TGTGCCAGCCCGGGGCAGGGCCGGACGATCAATGAGCAGTTCTTC.

This chain connects TRBV11-2 to TRBJ1-6, with D possibly matching TRBD1 (5 bases). CDR3 length: 15 amino acids. Trimming removed 5 bases from V and 2 bases from J, with 10 bases in between. The germline V gene encodes CDR1 SGHAT and CDR2 FQNNGV. Here the CDR3 reads CASSLGTAYNSPLHF. CDR3 nucleotide sequence: TGTGCCAGCAGCCTTGGGACGGCCTATAATTCACCCCTCCACTTT.

The rearrangement links TRBV7-7 to TRBJ2-7, with D maybe TRBD1 (6 bases). The CDR3 sequence is 15 residues long. V was pared by 8 bases and J by 3 bases, with 20 bases between. Germline-derived CDR1 and CDR2 are SSHAT and FNYEAQ (reference sequence). The CDR3 is CASSPETGNFYEQYF. CDR3 DNA: TGTGCCAGCTCGCCCGAGACAGGAAATTTCTACGAGCAGTACTTC.